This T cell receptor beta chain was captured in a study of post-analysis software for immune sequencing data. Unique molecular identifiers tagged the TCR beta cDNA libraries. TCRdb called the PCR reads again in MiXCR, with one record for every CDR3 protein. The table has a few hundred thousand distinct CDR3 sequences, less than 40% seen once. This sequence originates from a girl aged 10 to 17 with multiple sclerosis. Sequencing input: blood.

CDR3 nucleotides: TGTGCCAGCAGCCCCGCCCCGGACAATGAGCAGTTCTTC. This encodes CASSPAPDNEQFF. The chain carries TRBV7-2 and TRBJ2-1; D is undetermined. Germline V lookup: CDR1 SGHTA, CDR2 FQGNSA. Trimming removed 5 bases at V and 5 bases at J, with 10 bases between. The CDR3 runs 13 residues.